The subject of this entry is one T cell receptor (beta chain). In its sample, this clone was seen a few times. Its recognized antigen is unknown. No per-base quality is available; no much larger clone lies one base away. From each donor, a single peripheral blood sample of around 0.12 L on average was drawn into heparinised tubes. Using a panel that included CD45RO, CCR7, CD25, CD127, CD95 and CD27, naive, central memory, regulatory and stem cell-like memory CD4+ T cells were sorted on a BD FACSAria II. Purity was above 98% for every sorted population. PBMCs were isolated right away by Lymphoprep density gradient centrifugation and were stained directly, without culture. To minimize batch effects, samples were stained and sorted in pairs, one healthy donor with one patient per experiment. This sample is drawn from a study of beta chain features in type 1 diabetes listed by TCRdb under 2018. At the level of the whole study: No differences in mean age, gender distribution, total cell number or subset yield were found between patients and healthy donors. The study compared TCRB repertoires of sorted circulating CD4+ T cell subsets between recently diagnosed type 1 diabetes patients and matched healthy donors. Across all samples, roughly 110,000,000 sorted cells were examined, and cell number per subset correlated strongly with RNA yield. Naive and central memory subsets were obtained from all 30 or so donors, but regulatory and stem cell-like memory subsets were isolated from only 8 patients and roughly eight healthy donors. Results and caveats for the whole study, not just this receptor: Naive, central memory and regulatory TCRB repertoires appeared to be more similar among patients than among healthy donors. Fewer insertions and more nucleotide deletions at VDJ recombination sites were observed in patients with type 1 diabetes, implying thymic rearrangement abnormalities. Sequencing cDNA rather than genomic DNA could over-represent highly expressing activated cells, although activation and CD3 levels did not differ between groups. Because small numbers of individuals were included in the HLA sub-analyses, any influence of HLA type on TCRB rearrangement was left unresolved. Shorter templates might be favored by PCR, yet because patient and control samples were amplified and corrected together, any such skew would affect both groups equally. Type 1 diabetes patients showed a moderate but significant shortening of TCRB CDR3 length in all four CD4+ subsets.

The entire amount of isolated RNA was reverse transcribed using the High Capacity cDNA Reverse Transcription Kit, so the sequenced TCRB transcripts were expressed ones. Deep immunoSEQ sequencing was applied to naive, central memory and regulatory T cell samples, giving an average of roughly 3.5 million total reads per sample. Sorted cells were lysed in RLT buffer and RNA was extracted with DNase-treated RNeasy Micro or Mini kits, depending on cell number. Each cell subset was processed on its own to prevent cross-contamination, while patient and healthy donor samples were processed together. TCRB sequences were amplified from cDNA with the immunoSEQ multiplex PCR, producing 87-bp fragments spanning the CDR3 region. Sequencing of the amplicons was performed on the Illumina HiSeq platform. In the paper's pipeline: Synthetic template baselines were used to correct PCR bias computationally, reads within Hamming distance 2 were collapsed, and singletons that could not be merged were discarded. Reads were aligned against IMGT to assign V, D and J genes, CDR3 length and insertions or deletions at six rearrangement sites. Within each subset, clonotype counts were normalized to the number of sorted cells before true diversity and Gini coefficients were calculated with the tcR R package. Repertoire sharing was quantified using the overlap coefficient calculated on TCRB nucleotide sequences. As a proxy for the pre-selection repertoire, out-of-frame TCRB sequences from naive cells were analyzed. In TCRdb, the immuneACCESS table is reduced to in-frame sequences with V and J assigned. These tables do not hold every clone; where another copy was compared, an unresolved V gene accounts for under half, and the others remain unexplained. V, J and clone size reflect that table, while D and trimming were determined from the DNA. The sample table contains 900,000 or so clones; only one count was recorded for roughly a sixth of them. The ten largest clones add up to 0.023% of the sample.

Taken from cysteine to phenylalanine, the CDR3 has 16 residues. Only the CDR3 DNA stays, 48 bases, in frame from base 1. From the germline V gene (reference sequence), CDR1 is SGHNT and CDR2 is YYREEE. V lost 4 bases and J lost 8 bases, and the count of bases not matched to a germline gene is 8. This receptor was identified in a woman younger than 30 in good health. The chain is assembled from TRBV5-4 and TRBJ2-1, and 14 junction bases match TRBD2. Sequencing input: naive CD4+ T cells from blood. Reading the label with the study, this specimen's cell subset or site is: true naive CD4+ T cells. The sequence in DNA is TGTGCCAGCAGCAAGGGGACTAGCGGGAGTATCGATGAGCAGTTCTTC. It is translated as CASSKGTSGSIDEQFF.